What follows are 17 T cell receptor beta chains derived from one specimen sequenced in a study of cytomegalovirus exposure and HLA in healthy donors. The PCR ran on 60 Vbeta and 13 Jbeta primers. The protocol was immunoSEQ multiplex PCR, while the TCRdb copy is restricted to in-frame clones and leaves out a portion. Counted here are around 160,000 clones, about three quarters occurring once; the ten biggest clones make up over 12%. Sequences were obtained from PBMCs. The origin of the receptors is a man aged 45-60 years in good health and CMV-seropositive.

This chain connects TRBV5-1 to TRBJ2-1; a possible D gene is TRBD1 (5 bases). With 4 bases removed from V and 2 bases from J, the gap between germline ends came to 13 bases. This CDR3 region has 15 residues. The germline V gene encodes CDR1 SGHRS and CDR2 YFSETQ. CDR3 sequence reads: CASSLSDTTYNEQFF. The CDR3 DNA follows: TGCGCCAGCAGCCTTTCGGACACGACCTACAATGAGCAGTTCTTC.

The chain carries TRBV19 and TRBJ2-7; tentatively, D is TRBD1 (6 bases). The CDR3 sequence is 15 residues long. V lost 10 bases and J lost 9, with 28 bases in between. CDR1 and CDR2 from the germline V gene are LNHDA and SQIVND (reference sequence). CDR3 region: CATSVVGQSPTLQYF. CDR3 DNA sequence: TGTGCCACTTCGGTTGTAGGACAGAGTCCTACGCTGCAGTACTTC. Full variable domain (missing parts from reference TRBV19 and TRBJ2-7): DGGITQSPKYLFRKEGQNVTLSCEQNLNHDAMYWYRQDPGQGLRLIYYSQIVNDFQKGDIAEGYSVSREKKESFPLTVTSAQKNPTAFYLCATSVVGQSPTLQYFGPGTRLTVT.

The genes are TRBV6-1 and TRBJ2-5; perhaps TRBD1 as D (5 bases). The CDR3 length is 14 residues. V was shortened by 6 bases and J by 5 bases, with 16 bases between the two germline ends. Germline V gene lookup returns CDR1 MNHNS and CDR2 SASEGT. This CDR3 is CASSPGHLGETQYF. As DNA, the CDR3 is TGTGCCAGCAGCCCCGGACACCTCGGGGAGACCCAGTACTTC.

This clone was seen a single time. As DNA, the CDR3 is TGTGCCAGCAGCGCCTCTATGGCCCAGTACTTC. It specifies CASSASMAQYF. V gene TRBV7-8 combines with J gene TRBJ2-5; the D is unclear. Trimming took 5 bases from V and 9 from J, leaving 10 bases between them. The CDR3 length is 11 residues. Germline V lookup: CDR1 SGHVS, CDR2 FQNEAQ.

V is TRBV23-1 and J is TRBJ2-5; a weak D match, TRBD1 (6 bases). TRBV23-1 is flagged as an ORF with uncertain function. The V end was cut by 2 bases, the J end by 1 base, with 8 bases between. The CDR3 totals 14 residues. This chain's CDR3 is CASSQMDSQETQYF. For the CDR3, the DNA is TGCGCCAGCAGTCAAATGGACAGCCAAGAGACCCAGTACTTC.

The chain employs TRBV5-4 and TRBJ1-1, with unresolved D. The CDR3 sequence is 15 residues long. Germline lookup yields CDR1 SGHNT and CDR2 YYREEE (reference sequence). V was shortened by 0 bases and J by 4 bases, with 13 bases between the two germline ends. CDR3 in DNA: TGTGCCAGCAGCTTGGATCGGGTTGGTGGCACTGAAGCTTTCTTT. Its translation is CASSLDRVGGTEAFF.

This rearrangement joins TRBV2 to TRBJ2-5; 7 bases line up with TRBD1. The CDR3 totals 15 residues. J was trimmed by 3 bases and V by 4 bases; bases with no gene match: 8. CDR1 is SNHLY, CDR2 FYNNEI, per germline. The CDR3: CASSGYGTEKETQYF. The CDR3 DNA follows: TGTGCCAGCAGTGGGTATGGGACAGAGAAAGAGACCCAGTACTTC.

The chain is built from TRBV7-6 and TRBJ1-6, with D maybe TRBD1 (5 bases). CDR1 and CDR2 from the germline V gene are SGHVS and FNYEAQ. V was cut by 1 base and J by 3 bases, with 7 bases left in between. The CDR3 length is 15 residues. The CDR3 here is CASSLEQGYNSPLHF. The CDR3 DNA reads TGTGCCAGCAGCTTAGAGCAGGGCTATAATTCACCCCTCCACTTT.

The chain uses TRBV2 and TRBJ2-1; 12 nucleotides line up with TRBD2. From germline, CDR1 is SNHLY and CDR2 FYNNEI. V lost 5 bases and J lost 9; bases outside the gene matches: 5. This CDR3 is 14 amino acids long. CDR3 loop: CASSSLAGGIEQFF. In DNA form, the CDR3 reads TGTGCCAGCAGTTCTCTAGCGGGGGGGATTGAGCAGTTCTTC.

The chain has TRBV25-1 and TRBJ2-5; D possibly corresponds to TRBD2 (5 bases). The J call is in doubt because the DNA end fits TRBJ2-7 better. The CDR3 runs 13 residues. Germline V lookup: CDR1 MGHDK, CDR2 SYGVNS. This CDR3 is CASRALGAYEQYF. As DNA, the CDR3 is TGTGCCAGCAGGGCCCTGGGAGCCTACGAGCAGTACTTC.

The chain employs TRBV4-2 and TRBJ1-2; the D gene is possibly TRBD1 (5 bases). The V and J ends lost 4 bases and 8 bases respectively, with 17 bases between them. Germline V gene sequence: CDR1 LGHNA, CDR2 YNFKEQ. The CDR3 has 14 residues. In DNA, the CDR3 is TGTGCCAGCAGCCTAACCTCGGGGGGGAGAGGCTACACCTTC. Protein: CASSLTSGGRGYTF.

This clone was recorded a few times. This sequence joins TRBV13 and TRBJ1-2; 11 bases agree with TRBD1. The trim removed 5 bases at V and 4 bases at J, leaving 6 bases unmatched. The length of the CDR3 is 15 residues. The V gene's germline CDR1 is PRHDT and CDR2 FYEKMQ (reference sequence). Here the CDR3 reads CASSTWTGGGYGYTF. DNA of the CDR3: TGTGCCAGCAGCACCTGGACAGGGGGCGGCTATGGCTACACCTTC.

This clone was seen more than once but under ten times. The V and J genes are TRBV5-8 and TRBJ1-4; weak D call: TRBD1 (6 bases). Germline V gene sequence: CDR1 SGHTS, CDR2 YDEGEE. V lost 6 bases and J lost 7, with 16 bases in between. The CDR3 totals 14 residues. CDR3 protein: CASTPQGLTEKLFF. The CDR3, as DNA: TGTGCCAGCACCCCACAGGGTTTAACTGAAAAACTGTTTTTT.

This clone was detected only once. The genes are TRBV27 and TRBJ2-2; 7 bases fit TRBD2. Germline values: CDR1 MNHEY, CDR2 SMNVEV (reference sequence). The V and J ends lost 9 bases and 6 bases, in that order; junction bases with no gene match: 13. The CDR3 extends over 15 amino acids. CDR3 protein: CASLPSSGAAGELFF. CDR3 DNA: TGTGCCAGTCTCCCCTCCAGCGGGGCAGCCGGGGAGCTGTTTTTT.

This clone was picked up one time. The chain carries TRBV7-9 and TRBJ2-3, with 9 bases lining up with TRBD2. V gave up 1 base and J gave up 2 bases; unmatched junction bases: 4. The V gene's germline CDR1 is SEHNR and CDR2 FQNEAQ (reference sequence). This CDR3 has 16 residues. This CDR3 is CASSLGGGANTDTQYF. The CDR3, as DNA: TGTGCCAGCAGCTTAGGCGGGGGGGCTAACACAGATACGCAGTATTTT. The full variable domain, completed using reference TRBV7-9 and TRBJ2-3, is DTGVSQNPRHKITKRGQNVTFRCDPISEHNRLYWYRQTLGQGPEFLTYFQNEAQLEKSRLLSDRFSAERPKGSFSTLEIQRTEQGDSAMYLCASSLGGGANTDTQYFGPGTRLTVL.

The chain carries TRBV21-1 and TRBJ2-3; TRBD1, the table's D call, was not compared with the DNA. TRBV21-1 is a listed pseudogene. The CDR3 spans 17 residues. Here the CDR3 reads CASSKNRGKGPGDTQYF. DNA for the CDR3: TGTGCCAGCAGCAAAAACAGGGGCAAGGGCCCCGGAGATACGCAGTATTTT.

This clone was detected a few times. This chain connects TRBV7-8 to TRBJ1-1; a possible D gene is TRBD1 (5 bases). Germline values: CDR1 SGHVS, CDR2 FQNEAQ. Trimming shortened V by 10 bases and J by 1 base, and 25 bases separated the two germline ends. This CDR3 is built from 17 residues. The CDR3 sequence is CATFHTRGPLGNTEAFF. Written as DNA, the CDR3 is TGTGCCACCTTCCATACGCGGGGCCCCCTGGGGAACACTGAAGCTTTCTTT.